This record covers a single T cell receptor (beta chain). V was pared by 5 bases and J by 2 bases, with 16 bases between. The CDR3 is 15 amino acids. Unsorted whole blood served as the source of blood RNA, and germline DNA was extracted as well. The sample originates from a study of tumor-infiltrating lymphocytes in primary liver carcinoma. Using a constant-region primer together with ProtoScript II reverse transcriptase, TCR beta cDNA was made from 500 ng of total RNA. Construction of TCR beta libraries relied on three successive nested multiplex PCR rounds employing slightly modified ARM-PCR. The first two PCR rounds used TRBV1-TRBV30 forward primers with a C-beta reverse primer, around 10 cycles each. TCRdb itself ran the multiplex PCR reads through MiXCR, one entry per CDR3 protein. This sample has about 320,000 distinct CDR3 sequences, with about 60% found just once.

The source is a man aged 35-49 years with primary liver carcinoma and hepatitis B virus infection. The sample consisted of peripheral blood. The chain carries TRBV12-3 or TRBV12-4 and TRBJ2-7; TRBD2 might be the D (6 bases). CDR3 loop: CASSAGGSLTYEQYF. The CDR3 nucleotides are TGTGCCAGCAGTGCTGGGGGGTCCTTAACCTACGAGCAGTACTTC.